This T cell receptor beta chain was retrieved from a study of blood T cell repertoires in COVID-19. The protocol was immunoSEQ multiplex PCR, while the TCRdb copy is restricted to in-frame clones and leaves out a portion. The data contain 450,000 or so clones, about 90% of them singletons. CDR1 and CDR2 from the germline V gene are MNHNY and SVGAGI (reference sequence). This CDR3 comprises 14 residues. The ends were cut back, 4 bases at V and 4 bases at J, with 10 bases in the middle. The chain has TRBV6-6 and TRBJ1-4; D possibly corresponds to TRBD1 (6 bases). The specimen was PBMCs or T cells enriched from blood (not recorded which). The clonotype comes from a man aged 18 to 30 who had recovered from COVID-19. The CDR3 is CASSSRGNNEKLFF. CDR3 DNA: TGTGCCAGCAGTTCCAGGGGCAATAATGAAAAACTGTTTTTT.